This is a list of T cell receptor beta chains from one sample in a study of PD-1 blockade in classical Hodgkin lymphoma. Only in-frame clones appear in the TCRdb table, and some are missing; sequencing was by immunoSEQ multiplex PCR. The sample includes 70,000 or so clones, roughly 93% seen only once; the top ten take 2% to 3%. Sequenced: peripheral blood mononuclear cells (PBMCs). These receptors were collected from a human donor with classical Hodgkin lymphoma. CDR3s include the opening cysteine and the closing phenylalanine or tryptophan. Each record gives: D gene, V gene, J gene, clone size, CDR3 protein, CDR3 DNA. D genes are given only for firm matches. The size of a clone is reported for some rows only, either as once, few or many, or as a class for expanded clones.

-	TRBV6-5	TRBJ2-2	-	CASSYTGRRGTGELFF	TGTGCCAGCAGTTATACGGGCAGGAGAGGAACCGGGGAGCTGTTTTTT
-	TRBV19	TRBJ1-1	-	CASSIQGNTEAFF	TGTGCCAGTAGTATACAGGGAAACACTGAAGCTTTCTTT
-	TRBV4-1	TRBJ1-5	-	CASSQAASENQPQHF	TGCGCCAGCAGCCAAGCGGCCAGCGAGAATCAGCCCCAGCATTTT
-	TRBV5-4	TRBJ2-5	-	CASSPGLFQETQYF	TGTGCCAGCAGCCCCGGACTCTTCCAAGAGACCCAGTACTTC
TRBD1	TRBV5-1	TRBJ2-3	-	CASGQGLSTDTQYF	TGCGCCAGCGGACAGGGTCTTAGCACAGATACGCAGTATTTT
TRBD2	TRBV7-2	TRBJ2-7	-	CASSLKIAGVGAYEQYF	TGTGCCAGCAGCTTAAAGATAGCGGGAGTAGGCGCCTACGAGCAGTACTTC
-	TRBV11-2	TRBJ1-1	-	CASSLMTFEAFF	TGTGCCAGCAGCTTAATGACATTTGAAGCTTTCTTT
-	TRBV29-1	TRBJ2-7	-	CSVEEGAEQYF	TGCAGCGTTGAAGAGGGGGCCGAGCAGTACTTC
-	TRBV11-2	TRBJ2-2	-	CASSLATAGELFF	TGTGCCAGCAGCTTAGCAACGGCCGGGGAGCTGTTTTTT
TRBD1	TRBV2	TRBJ1-1	-	CASSEQGVANTEAFF	TGTGCCAGCAGTGAACAGGGGGTAGCGAACACTGAAGCTTTCTTT
-	TRBV6-5	TRBJ1-1	-	CASRFPGGAEAFF	TGTGCCAGCCGGTTCCCGGGTGGAGCTGAAGCTTTCTTT
-	TRBV21-1	TRBJ1-1	-	CASRKTGRGTGGTEAFF	TGTGCCAGCAGGAAGACGGGGCGCGGGACAGGGGGCACTGAAGCTTTCTTT
-	TRBV5-4	TRBJ2-5	-	CASSLWGRGETQYF	TGTGCCAGCAGCTTGTGGGGGCGCGGAGAGACCCAGTACTTC
TRBD2	TRBV28	TRBJ2-5	-	CASSWGLANQETQYF	TGTGCCAGCAGTTGGGGACTAGCGAACCAAGAGACCCAGTACTTC
TRBD1	TRBV13	TRBJ2-7	-	CASSLPGTGLSYEQYF	TGTGCCAGCAGCTTGCCCGGGACAGGGTTGTCCTACGAGCAGTACTTC
-	TRBV27	TRBJ1-2	-	CASRPTAQGGGYTF	TGTGCCAGCAGACCGACAGCCCAAGGGGGAGGCTACACCTTC
-	TRBV7-9	TRBJ1-5	-	CASSFFRKLQPQHF	TGTGCCAGCAGCTTTTTCAGGAAACTTCAGCCCCAGCATTTT
-	TRBV10-3	TRBJ2-3	-	CAISMGDTDTQYF	TGTGCCATCAGTATGGGAGACACAGATACGCAGTATTTT
-	TRBV6-5	TRBJ1-4	-	CASSQTAINEKLFF	TGTGCCAGCAGTCAGACAGCTATTAATGAAAAACTGTTTTTT
-	TRBV6-5	TRBJ2-7	-	CASSYLPGVSYEQYF	TGTGCCAGCAGTTACTTACCGGGGGTTAGCTACGAGCAGTACTTC
-	TRBV12-5	TRBJ1-6	-	CASGLVLGGPGRAYNSPLHF	TGTGCTAGTGGTTTGGTACTAGGAGGGCCCGGACGGGCCTATAATTCACCCCTCCACTTT
TRBD1	TRBV7-6	TRBJ2-5	-	CATGGQGPGGTQYF	TGTGCCACTGGGGGACAGGGTCCTGGGGGGACCCAGTACTTC
-	TRBV18	TRBJ2-6	-	CASSPGGWGANVLTF	TGTGCCAGCTCACCAGGGGGCTGGGGGGCCAACGTCCTGACTTTC
-	TRBV19	TRBJ1-1	-	CASSPGPPNTEAFF	TGTGCCAGTAGTCCGGGACCGCCGAACACTGAAGCTTTCTTT
-	TRBV18	TRBJ2-1	once	CASSPPKGQMVLTSSYNEQFF	TGTGCCAGCTCACCACCGAAAGGACAGATGGTACTTACGAGCTCCTACAATGAGCAGTTCTTC
TRBD2	TRBV7-9	TRBJ2-2	once	CASSLRIAGGPGELFF	TGTGCCAGCAGCCTAAGAATAGCGGGAGGCCCCGGGGAGCTGTTTTTT
TRBD1	TRBV5-1	TRBJ1-2	-	CASSLAVGQAGGYTF	TGCGCCAGCAGCTTGGCCGTCGGACAGGCGGGGGGCTACACCTTC
TRBD1	TRBV5-1	TRBJ1-2	-	CASSKGQEYDGYTF	TGCGCCAGCAGCAAGGGACAGGAATATGATGGCTACACCTTC
-	TRBV6-5	TRBJ1-5	-	CASSYRGGNQPQHF	TGTGCCAGCAGTTACAGGGGAGGCAATCAGCCCCAGCATTTT
-	TRBV5-1	TRBJ2-2	-	CASSLPGHQNTGELFF	TGCGCCAGCAGCTTGCCGGGACACCAGAACACCGGGGAGCTGTTTTTT
-	TRBV6-5	TRBJ1-2	-	CASSYSGPYGYTF	TGTGCCAGCAGTTACTCGGGGCCCTATGGCTACACCTTC
TRBD1	TRBV7-9	TRBJ1-5	-	CASSPAGGSNQPQHF	TGTGCCAGCAGCCCCGCAGGGGGTAGCAATCAGCCCCAGCATTTT
TRBD2	TRBV19	TRBJ2-7	-	CASSPRLAGGSYEQYF	TGTGCCAGTAGTCCGCGACTAGCGGGAGGCTCCTACGAGCAGTACTTC
-	TRBV9	TRBJ2-1	-	CASSVVPWRDEQFF	TGTGCCAGCAGCGTAGTGCCTTGGCGGGATGAGCAGTTCTTC